The 24 T cell receptor beta chains below all came from one sample that was sequenced in a study of T cell responses to AZD1222 COVID-19 vaccine. The data were produced by immunoSEQ multiplex PCR, yet TCRdb's version contains in-frame clones alone and is incomplete. The sample shows around 80,000 clones, approximately 90% of them seen only once. The input for sequencing was peripheral blood, taken on day 0 of AZD1222 vaccination. These receptors all come from an adult in good health.

Here the CDR3 reads CASSSQVSNTEAFF. CDR3 in DNA: TGCGCCAGCAGTTCACAGGTCTCAAACACTGAAGCTTTCTTT. The rearrangement uses TRBV5-1 and TRBJ1-1, with a tentative D call TRBD1 (5 bases). Trimming took 5 bases from V and 2 from J, leaving 13 bases between them. The CDR3 runs to 14 residues. Germline V gene data show CDR1 as SGHRS and CDR2 as YFSETQ.

CDR3 sequence: CASSYTGFADTQYF. In nucleotides, the CDR3 is TGTGCCAGCAGTTATACAGGGTTCGCAGATACGCAGTATTTT. This chain links TRBV6-5 with TRBJ2-3; a possible D gene is TRBD1 (6 bases). Trimming pared 3 bases from V and 4 bases from J, leaving 11 bases between. Germline assignment: CDR1 MNHEY and CDR2 SVGAGI. CDR3 length: 14 residues.

Details on this clone: The germline gene is not matched at one end of the junction; a read error may be the cause. The chain recombines TRBV24-1 with TRBJ1-2, with D unresolved. The germline V gene encodes CDR1 KGHDR and CDR2 SFDVKD. This CDR3 is built from 11 residues. The CDR3 region has the DNA TGTGCCACCAGTGATTCCGGGAACCAACACTTC. Encoded protein: CATSDSGNQHF.

The rearrangement links TRBV7-9 to TRBJ1-5; D call uncertain. V lost 5 bases and J lost 6, with 11 bases in between. The CDR3 runs to 13 residues. Germline CDR1 reads SEHNR; CDR2 reads FQNEAQ (reference sequence). CDR3 DNA: TGTGCCAGCAGCCCCCAGGAGGGTCAGCCCCAGCATTTT. It yields the protein CASSPQEGQPQHF.

The DNA of the CDR3 is TGCGCCAGCAGTCAGGGACAGGGAGGCACTGAAGCTTTCTTT. Translating it yields CASSQGQGGTEAFF. The V and J genes are TRBV10-1 and TRBJ1-1, with TRBD1 matching over 9 bases. Germline V gene lookup returns CDR1 WNHNN and CDR2 SYGVQD (reference sequence). J was trimmed by 4 bases and V by 5 bases; bases with no gene match: 5. CDR3 size: 14 residues.

V and J are TRBV11-2 and TRBJ2-3, with D perhaps TRBD2 (5 bases). This CDR3 has 15 amino acids. Germline V gives CDR1 SGHAT, CDR2 FQNNGV. V lost 5 bases to trimming and J lost 1 base, with 13 bases between them. CDR3 sequence: CASSGSWVGTDTQYF. In nucleotides, the CDR3 is TGTGCCAGCAGCGGGAGCTGGGTCGGCACAGATACGCAGTATTTT. Full variable domain (remainder filled in from reference TRBV11-2 and TRBJ2-3): EAGVAQSPRYKIIEKRQSVAFWCNPISGHATLYWYQQILGQGPKLLIQFQNNGVVDDSQLPKDRFSAERLKGVDSTLKIQPAKLEDSAVYLCASSGSWVGTDTQYFGPGTRLTVL.

Only one count was recorded for this clone. The chain has TRBV5-1 and TRBJ2-3; D remains unclear. V was clipped by 5 bases and J by 5 bases, with 15 bases between them. The CDR3 has 14 residues. Germline CDR1 and CDR2: SGHRS and YFSETQ. Here the CDR3 reads CASSFQRDRDTQYF. The CDR3 DNA is TGCGCCAGCAGTTTCCAGAGAGATAGAGATACGCAGTATTTT.

Here the CDR3 DNA reads TGTGCCAGCAGCTTGAGCGGGCCGGACGGGTCGTCACCCCTCCACTTT. This gives the protein CASSLSGPDGSSPLHF. The chain has TRBV5-5 and TRBJ1-6; no definite D call. Trimming shortened V by 1 base and J by 10 bases, and 18 bases separated the two germline ends. The length of the CDR3 is 16 residues. Germline assignment: CDR1 SGHKS and CDR2 YYEKEE (reference sequence). The whole variable domain, filled in from reference TRBV5-5 and TRBJ1-6, reads DAGVTQSPTHLIKTRGQQVTLRCSPISGHKSVSWYQQVLGQGPQFIFQYYEKEERGRGNFPDRFSARQFPNYSSELNVNALLLGDSALYLCASSLSGPDGSSPLHFGNGTRLTVT.

The V gene is TRBV4-1, the J gene TRBJ1-1, with 10 bases aligning to TRBD1. Germline lookup yields CDR1 MGHRA and CDR2 YSYEKL. CDR3 length: 14 residues. The ends lost 3 bases at V and 6 bases at J; junction bases unmatched: 4. The CDR3 region has the DNA TGCGCCAGCAGCCACCGGGACAGGGGCCCTGAAGCTTTCTTT. This translates into CASSHRDRGPEAFF.

This chain's CDR3 is CASSESRGTDTQYF. The CDR3 region has the DNA TGTGCCTCTTCTGAGAGCAGGGGCACAGATACGCAGTATTTT. The rearrangement uses TRBV7-6 and TRBJ2-3; TRBD1 is a possible D gene (5 bases). Looked up from germline, CDR1 is SGHVS and CDR2 is FNYEAQ. This CDR3 region has 14 residues. V was trimmed by 11 bases and J by 1 base, leaving 16 bases between them.

V gene TRBV9 combines with J gene TRBJ1-2; D uncertain. V was shortened by 3 bases and J by 3 bases, with 30 bases between the two germline ends. CDR1 SGDLS and CDR2 YYNGEE come from the germline V gene. The CDR3 consists of 20 residues. The CDR3 spells CASSAEGRRTTTIPHYGYTF. CDR3 DNA sequence: TGTGCCAGCAGCGCCGAGGGCCGTAGGACTACTACTATACCCCACTATGGCTACACCTTC.

This clone was detected a few times. The chain recombines TRBV5-1 with TRBJ2-1; D call uncertain. The CDR3 contains 13 residues. V lost 0 bases, J lost 3 bases, and 4 bases lay in between. CDR1 and CDR2 (germline): SGHRS, YFSETQ. The CDR3 loop reads CASSLGSYNEQFF. The CDR3 DNA is TGCGCCAGCAGCTTGGGGAGCTACAATGAGCAGTTCTTC.

The chain has TRBV20-1 and TRBJ2-3; 8 nucleotides agree with TRBD2. The germline V gene has CDR1 DFQATT and CDR2 SNEGSKA (reference sequence). The CDR3 totals 14 residues. J gave up 3 bases and V 3 bases, and 5 bases lay outside the gene matches. The CDR3 spells CSASGVAGTDTQYF. The CDR3 DNA reads as TGCAGTGCTAGTGGGGTAGCGGGAACAGATACGCAGTATTTT.

The chain recombines TRBV5-1 with TRBJ1-1; weak D call: TRBD1 (5 bases). CDR3 length equals 16 residues. Germline V gene lookup returns CDR1 SGHRS and CDR2 YFSETQ. Trimming removed 4 bases from V and 0 bases from J, with 16 bases in between. The CDR3 here is CASSAGGGTMNTEAFF. In nucleotides, the CDR3 is TGCGCCAGCAGCGCTGGCGGGGGAACAATGAACACTGAAGCTTTCTTT.

The CDR3 loop is CAWTGTGGLKGYTF. CDR3 nucleotide sequence: TGTGCCTGGACCGGGACAGGGGGTCTGAAGGGCTACACCTTC. The chain employs TRBV30 and TRBJ1-2; 11 positions agree with TRBD1. The CDR3 totals 14 residues. The germline CDR1 and CDR2 sequences are GTSNPN and SVGIG (reference sequence). Unmatched junction bases numbered 9, after V lost 4 bases and J lost 8 bases.

The V gene is TRBV6-1, the J gene TRBJ1-2; tentative D call: TRBD1 (5 bases). The germline gives CDR1 MNHNS, CDR2 SASEGT. V lost 3 bases, J lost 4 bases, and 15 bases lay in between. The CDR3 has 15 amino acids. Here the CDR3 DNA reads TGTGCCAGCAGTGATACACAGGCTGCTACCTATGGCTACACCTTC. Translated: CASSDTQAATYGYTF.

J is TRBJ2-2 and V is TRBV4-1; TRBD1 is a possible D gene (5 bases). Trimming took off 6 bases at V and 7 bases at J, with 21 bases between the two ends. The length of the CDR3 is 16 residues. Germline loops: CDR1 MGHRA, CDR2 YSYEKL. The CDR3, as DNA: TGCGCCAGCAGAGACCGAGACAGCGTTATTGGCGGGGAGCTGTTTTTT. As protein: CASRDRDSVIGGELFF.

This clone was recorded a few times. The chain employs TRBV20-1 and TRBJ1-4; 9 bases fit TRBD1. Trimming cost V 3 bases and J 4 bases; bases outside gene matches: 6. CDR3 length: 15 residues. Germline V gives CDR1 DFQATT, CDR2 SNEGSKA (reference sequence). This CDR3 reads CSASAQGALNEKLFF. CDR3 nucleotide sequence: TGCAGTGCTAGTGCACAGGGGGCCCTTAATGAAAAACTGTTTTTT.

J is TRBJ1-1 and V is TRBV30; 8 nucleotides match TRBD1. Germline V gives CDR1 GTSNPN, CDR2 SVGIG (reference sequence). V shed 3 bases and J 4 bases; nucleotides not matched to a gene: 10. This CDR3 is 15 amino acids long. In DNA form, the CDR3 reads TGTGCCTGGAGAACGCTTGGACAGGGCTCCACTGAAGCTTTCTTT. The encoded protein is CAWRTLGQGSTEAFF.

The chain joins TRBV3-1 (or the pseudogene TRBV3-2) to TRBJ2-1, with D unresolved. Germline CDR1 is LGHDT and CDR2 is YNNKEL (reference sequence). V gave up 7 bases and J gave up 1 base, with 8 bases separating them. CDR3 length: 13 amino acids. This CDR3 reads CASTFGSYNEQFF. The CDR3 DNA follows: TGTGCCAGCACTTTTGGGTCCTACAATGAGCAGTTCTTC.

This chain joins TRBV20-1 and TRBJ1-2, with D perhaps matching TRBD1 (5 bases). The germline V and J ends were trimmed by 6 bases and 2 bases, with 16 bases remaining between them. Germline V gene data show CDR1 as DFQATT and CDR2 as SNEGSKA (reference sequence). The CDR3 totals 14 residues. CDR3 region: CSASRDGENYGYTF. CDR3 nucleotides: TGCAGTGCGAGTAGGGACGGAGAAAACTATGGCTACACCTTC.

The rearrangement joins TRBV3-1 (or the pseudogene TRBV3-2) to TRBJ1-5; D gene uncertain. From germline, CDR1 is LGHDT and CDR2 YNNKEL (reference sequence). V lost 1 base, J lost 4 bases, and 2 bases lay in between. This CDR3 region has 12 residues. CDR3 sequence reads: CASSQVNQPQHF. Written as DNA, the CDR3 is TGTGCCAGCAGCCAAGTGAATCAGCCCCAGCATTTT.

The rearrangement joins TRBV6-5 to TRBJ2-7; D tentatively fits TRBD1 or TRBD2 (5 bases each). V shed 8 bases and J shed 2 bases, with 16 bases lying between them. The germline V gene has CDR1 MNHEY and CDR2 SVGAGI. CDR3 length: 14 residues. The CDR3 spells CASPRDGGAYEQYF. The CDR3 DNA is TGTGCCAGCCCCCGGGACGGTGGGGCCTACGAGCAGTACTTC.

This clone was detected a few times. This sequence joins TRBV4-1 and TRBJ2-1, with 14 nucleotides matching TRBD2. Germline V gives CDR1 MGHRA, CDR2 YSYEKL. V was pared by 1 base and J by 10 bases, with 3 bases of the junction left unmatched. The CDR3 totals 15 residues. The CDR3 DNA sequence: TGCGCCAGCAGCCAAGTGGGACTAGCGGGGGTCGAGCAGTTCTTC. This encodes CASSQVGLAGVEQFF.